The T cell receptor beta chain under discussion was sequenced for a study of blood T cell repertoires in COVID-19. Whole-study context: Sites in the United States, Italy and Spain provided acute and convalescent COVID-19 samples. T cells, B-cell-depleted T cells, or PBMCs supplied cDNA or gDNA.

Study processing details: Estimation of nucleated cell counts relied on the amplification of reference gene primers. Sequencing was performed with immunoSEQ multiplex PCR; in TCRdb, only in-frame clones are kept and a portion is missing. That table is the source of V, J and clone size, and D and trimming were worked out from the DNA. The top ten hold approximately 6% of the sample, which has 81,000 or so clones, over 80% seen once. This CDR3 is 16 amino acids long. The V gene lost 4 bases and the J gene lost 2 bases, with 17 bases spanning the gap. The germline V gene encodes CDR1 LNHDA and CDR2 SQIVND (reference sequence).

The V gene is TRBV19, the J gene TRBJ1-1, with D perhaps TRBD1 (6 bases). This clonotype was obtained from a woman aged 55-69 years with active COVID-19. The specimen sequenced was peripheral blood. CDR3 region: CASSTQHGGPNTEAFF. For the CDR3, the DNA is TGTGCCAGTAGTACGCAACACGGGGGGCCTAACACTGAAGCTTTCTTT.